This T cell receptor (beta chain) was captured in a study of cytomegalovirus exposure and HLA in healthy donors. Vbeta (60) and Jbeta (13) primers were used in the PCR. Generated by immunoSEQ multiplex PCR, the TCRdb table keeps only in-frame clones and is missing some. Of roughly 160,000 clones in the sample, around 82% were seen once. Trimming cost V 3 bases and J 6 bases, with 8 bases left between them. There are 13 residues in the CDR3. The germline gives CDR1 SGHAT, CDR2 FQNNGV. The receptor comes from a man in his fifties in good health and CMV-seropositive. Sequencing used PBMCs. The genes are TRBV11-2 and TRBJ2-2; D possibly corresponds to TRBD1 (5 bases). The CDR3 loop reads CASSFQGAGELFF. The CDR3 nucleotides read TGTGCCAGCAGCTTTCAAGGGGCCGGGGAGCTGTTTTTT.